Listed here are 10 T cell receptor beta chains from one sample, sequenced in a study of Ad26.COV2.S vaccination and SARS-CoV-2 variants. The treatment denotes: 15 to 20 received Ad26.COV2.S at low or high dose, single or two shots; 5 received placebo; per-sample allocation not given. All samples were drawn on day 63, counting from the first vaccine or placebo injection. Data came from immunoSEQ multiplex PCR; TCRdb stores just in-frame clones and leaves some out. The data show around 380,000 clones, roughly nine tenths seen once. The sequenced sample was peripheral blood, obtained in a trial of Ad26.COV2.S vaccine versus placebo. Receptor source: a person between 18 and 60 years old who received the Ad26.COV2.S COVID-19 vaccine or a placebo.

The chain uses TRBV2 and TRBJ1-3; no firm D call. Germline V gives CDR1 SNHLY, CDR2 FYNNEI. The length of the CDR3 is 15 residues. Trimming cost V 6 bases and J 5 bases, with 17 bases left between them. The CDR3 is CASSDTAGSRNTIYF. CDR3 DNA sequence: TGTGCCAGCAGCGACACGGCAGGTTCGAGAAACACCATATATTTT.

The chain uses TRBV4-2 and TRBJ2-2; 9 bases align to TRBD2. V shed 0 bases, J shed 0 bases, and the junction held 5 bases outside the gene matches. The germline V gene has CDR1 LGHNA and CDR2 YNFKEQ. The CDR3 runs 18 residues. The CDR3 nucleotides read TGTGCCAGCAGCCAAGATCTAAGCGGGGGGCCGAACACCGGGGAGCTGTTTTTT. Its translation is CASSQDLSGGPNTGELFF.

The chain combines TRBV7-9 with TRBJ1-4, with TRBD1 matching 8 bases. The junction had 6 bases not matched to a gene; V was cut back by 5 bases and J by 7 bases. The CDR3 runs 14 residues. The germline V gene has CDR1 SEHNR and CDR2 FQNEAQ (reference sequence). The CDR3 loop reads CASSRQGFGEKLFF. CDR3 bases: TGTGCCAGCAGCCGACAGGGGTTCGGTGAAAAACTGTTTTTT.

CDR3 sequence reads: CASRRFTEAFF. DNA of the CDR3: TGTGCCAGTAGGCGCTTTACTGAAGCTTTCTTT. The chain is built from TRBV19 and TRBJ1-1; no definite D call. CDR1 and CDR2 from the germline V gene are LNHDA and SQIVND (reference sequence). The CDR3 covers 11 residues. V lost 6 bases to trimming and J lost 5 bases, with 7 bases between them.

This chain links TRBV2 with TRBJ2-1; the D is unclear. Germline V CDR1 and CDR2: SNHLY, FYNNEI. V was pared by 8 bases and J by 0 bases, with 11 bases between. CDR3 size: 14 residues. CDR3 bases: TGTGCCAGCCTACAAACGCTCTCCTACAATGAGCAGTTCTTC. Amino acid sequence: CASLQTLSYNEQFF.

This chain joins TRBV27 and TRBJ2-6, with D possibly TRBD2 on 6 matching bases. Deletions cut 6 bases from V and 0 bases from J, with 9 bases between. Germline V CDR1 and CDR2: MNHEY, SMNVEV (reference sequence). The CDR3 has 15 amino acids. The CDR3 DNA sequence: TGTGCCAGCAGGGAGGGAGGCTCTGGGGCCAACGTCCTGACTTTC. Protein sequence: CASREGGSGANVLTF.

For the CDR3, the DNA is TGCAGCGTGATGACAGGGTCCATGAACACTGAAGCTTTCTTT. Residues: CSVMTGSMNTEAFF. This chain links TRBV29-1 with TRBJ1-1; TRBD1 agrees at 7 bases. The CDR3 is 14 residues long. The germline CDR1 and CDR2 sequences are SQVTM and ANQGSEA. V lost 6 bases, J lost 0 bases, and 7 bases stayed unmatched.

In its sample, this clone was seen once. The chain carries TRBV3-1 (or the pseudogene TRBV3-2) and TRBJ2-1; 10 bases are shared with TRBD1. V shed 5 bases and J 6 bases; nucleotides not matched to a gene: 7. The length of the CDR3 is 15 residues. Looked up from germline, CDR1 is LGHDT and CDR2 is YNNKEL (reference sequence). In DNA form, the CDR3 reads TGTGCCAGCAGCACTCGGGACAGGGGCGGCAATGAGCAGTTCTTC. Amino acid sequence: CASSTRDRGGNEQFF.

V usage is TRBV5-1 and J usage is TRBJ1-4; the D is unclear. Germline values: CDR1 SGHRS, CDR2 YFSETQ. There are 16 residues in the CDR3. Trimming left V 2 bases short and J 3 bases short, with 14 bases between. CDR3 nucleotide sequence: TGCGCCAGCAGCTTAACGGGAGCGGCAGCTAATGAAAAACTGTTTTTT. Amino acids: CASSLTGAAANEKLFF.

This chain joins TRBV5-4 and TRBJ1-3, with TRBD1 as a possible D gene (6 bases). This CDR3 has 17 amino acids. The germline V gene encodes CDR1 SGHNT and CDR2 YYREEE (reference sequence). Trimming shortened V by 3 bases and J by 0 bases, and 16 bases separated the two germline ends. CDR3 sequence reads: CASSSRTAGYSGNTIYF. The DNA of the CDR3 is TGTGCCAGCAGCTCCCGGACAGCGGGGTACTCTGGAAACACCATATATTTT.